The 5 T cell receptor beta chains in this list originate from one sample, sequenced in a study of blood T cell repertoires in COVID-19. Repertoires were generated with immunoSEQ multiplex PCR, while TCRdb's copy carries only in-frame clones and drops some. The table has fewer than 200,000 clones, about 85% seen once; the top ten hold less than 10%. What was sequenced was peripheral blood. Receptors originate from an older woman with COVID-19, enrolled during active disease.

The chain employs TRBV19 and TRBJ2-2, with 8 bases identical to TRBD1. The germline V gene encodes CDR1 LNHDA and CDR2 SQIVND (reference sequence). Unmatched junction bases numbered 3, after V lost 9 bases and J lost 0 bases. This CDR3 has 14 residues. The CDR3 nucleotides read TGTGCCAGCCGACAGGGGTCGAACACCGGGGAGCTGTTTTTT. Translation gives CASRQGSNTGELFF. Combining the CDR3 with reference TRBV19 and TRBJ2-2 gives the whole variable domain DGGITQSPKYLFRKEGQNVTLSCEQNLNHDAMYWYRQDPGQGLRLIYYSQIVNDFQKGDIAEGYSVSREKKESFPLTVTSAQKNPTAFYLCASRQGSNTGELFFGEGSRLTVL.

This chain uses TRBV6-5 with TRBJ2-3; 9 bases are a match to TRBD2. The CDR3 is made up of 15 amino acids. The germline gives CDR1 MNHEY, CDR2 SVGAGI. The J segment lost 1 base and the V segment lost 2 bases, leaving 1 base of the junction unmatched. This CDR3 is CASSYGTSRTDTQYF. In DNA form, the CDR3 reads TGTGCCAGCAGTTACGGGACTAGCCGCACAGATACGCAGTATTTT.

The chain carries TRBV6-1 and TRBJ2-7; 7 nucleotides align to TRBD1. J lost 0 bases, V lost 5 bases, and 4 bases had no gene match. Germline V gene data show CDR1 as MNHNS and CDR2 as SASEGT. The CDR3 has 14 residues. CDR3 protein: CASSPRTGSYEQYV. The DNA for the CDR3 is TGTGCCAGCAGTCCCAGGACAGGCTCCTACGAGCAGTACGTC.

The V gene is TRBV11-2, the J gene TRBJ1-1, with D uncertain. The CDR3 contains 13 residues. Germline loops: CDR1 SGHAT, CDR2 FQNNGV. The CDR3 protein is CASDGFGMTEAFF. CDR3 bases: TGTGCTTCGGACGGATTCGGGATGACTGAAGCTTTCTTT.

The rearrangement uses TRBV24-1 and TRBJ2-2, with a possible D match to TRBD1 (6 bases). The germline CDR1 and CDR2 sequences are KGHDR and SFDVKD. V was cut by 3 bases and J by 5 bases, with 12 bases left in between. The CDR3 runs to 15 residues. The CDR3 reads CATSDMSGVTGELFF. The CDR3 DNA reads as TGTGCCACCAGTGATATGTCAGGGGTAACCGGGGAGCTGTTTTTT.